This T cell receptor beta chain was sequenced for a study of cytomegalovirus exposure and HLA in healthy donors. The study, taken as a whole, reports: Most likely, a cluster of highly shared sequence variants arose as a sequencing artifact. There were a few CMV-associated chains whose specificity for CMV antigens was confirmed in vitro.

The PCR used 60 Vbeta and 13 Jbeta primers. Generated by immunoSEQ multiplex PCR, the TCRdb table keeps only in-frame clones and is missing some. The table shows 160,000 or so clones, with around 73% occurring only once. Concerning this clone itself: Its antigen is not known.

Germline V gene data show CDR1 as LNHDA and CDR2 as SQIVND (reference sequence). The CDR3 loop spans 16 amino acids. The J segment lost 7 bases and the V segment lost 4 bases, leaving 11 bases of the junction unmatched. This chain joins TRBV19 and TRBJ1-5; 9 bases are shared with TRBD1. Sequenced sample: PBMCs. This sequence originates from a male donor in good health and CMV-seronegative. The CDR3: CASSTYAGTGRQPQHF. The CDR3, as DNA: TGTGCCAGTAGTACCTATGCCGGGACAGGGAGGCAGCCCCAGCATTTT.